This passage covers 8 T cell receptor beta chains from one sample sequenced in a study of shared clonotypes between healthy human individuals. TCRdb's table, derived via immunoSEQ multiplex PCR, lists solely in-frame clones and lacks some. Altogether about 590,000 clones are present, around 95% being singletons, with the ten largest covering 0.11%. Naivety among CD8 cells was defined by CD45RO negativity and positive CCR7 selection, thereby excluding terminally differentiated effector memory CD45RA+ cells. Sequenced input: naive CD8+ T cells sorted from blood. The receptors shown here come from a woman under 40 in good health.

The chain couples TRBV27 to TRBJ2-7; 7 nucleotides align to TRBD2. Germline loops: CDR1 MNHEY, CDR2 SMNVEV (reference sequence). The ends lost 2 bases at V and 4 bases at J; junction bases unmatched: 8. The CDR3 totals 15 residues. CDR3 amino acids: CASSLGGSPFYEQYF. Written as DNA, the CDR3 is TGTGCCAGCAGTTTAGGCGGGAGCCCCTTTTACGAGCAGTACTTC.

V usage is TRBV5-1 and J usage is TRBJ2-1; 10 bases align to TRBD2. Germline trimming cut 0 bases from V and 5 bases from J; bases unmatched to any gene: 11. CDR1 is SGHRS and CDR2 is YFSETQ in the germline V gene. The CDR3 is 18 amino acids. The CDR3 DNA is TGCGCCAGCAGCTTGGTCGTAGGAGCGGGAGGGAACCACAATGAGCAGTTCTTC. Translated: CASSLVVGAGGNHNEQFF. The variable domain in full, with the rest retrieved from reference TRBV5-1 and TRBJ2-1, is KAGVTQTPRYLIKTRGQQVTLSCSPISGHRSVSWYQQTPGQGLQFLFEYFSETQRNKGNFPGRFSGRQFSNSRSEMNVSTLELGDSALYLCASSLVVGAGGNHNEQFFGPGTRLTVL.

The CDR3 here is CASSTSSTEAYEQYF. The CDR3 nucleotides are TGTGCCAGTAGTACTTCATCGACAGAAGCCTACGAGCAGTACTTC. The rearrangement joins TRBV19 to TRBJ2-7; D is perhaps TRBD1 (5 bases). The ends were cut back, 4 bases at V and 2 bases at J, with 15 bases in the middle. CDR3 length: 15 residues. Germline values: CDR1 LNHDA, CDR2 SQIVND (reference sequence).

J is TRBJ2-1 and V is TRBV11-2; no definite D call. Germline loops: CDR1 SGHAT, CDR2 FQNNGV. V lost 1 base, J lost 9 bases, and 10 bases lay in between. The CDR3 loop spans 13 amino acids. CDR3 DNA: TGTGCCAGCAGCTTAGGGGCTATCGTTGAGCAGTTCTTC. Translation gives CASSLGAIVEQFF.

V gene TRBV14 combines with J gene TRBJ2-7; D may be TRBD2 (5 bases). The CDR3 covers 18 residues. The germline CDR1 and CDR2 sequences are SGHDN and FVKESK. With 6 bases removed from V and 2 bases from J, the gap between germline ends came to 26 bases. In DNA, the CDR3 is TGTGCCAGCAGTCAGTCTGGCGGGTTGATTTTCCCGACCTACGAGCAGTACTTC. It yields the protein CASSQSGGLIFPTYEQYF.

The chain carries TRBV7-9 and TRBJ1-2, with D unresolved. V shed 2 bases and J shed 0 bases, with 10 bases lying between them. Germline V lookup: CDR1 SEHNR, CDR2 FQNEAQ (reference sequence). CDR3 size: 15 residues. CDR3 region: CASSLSGAANYGYTF. The CDR3 DNA is TGTGCCAGCAGCTTAAGCGGCGCAGCTAACTATGGCTACACCTTC.

Regarding this clone: In the same sample, other DNA sequences code for this CDR3. The gene calls are TRBV30 and TRBJ1-6; no definite D call. The CDR3 runs 11 residues. The ends were cut back, 0 bases at V and 7 bases at J, with 1 base in the middle. Germline CDR1 is GTSNPN and CDR2 is SVGIG (reference sequence). For the CDR3, the DNA is TGTGCCTGGAGTGTAAATTCACCCCTCCACTTT. This encodes CAWSVNSPLHF.

This clone was counted a single time. This chain joins TRBV4-2 and TRBJ1-2; D is possibly TRBD1 (6 bases). This CDR3 spans 13 amino acids. Deletions cut 2 bases from V and 4 bases from J, with 8 bases between. Per the germline V gene, CDR1 is LGHNA and CDR2 is YNFKEQ. The CDR3 spells CASSQQGSYGYTF. The CDR3 region has the DNA TGTGCCAGCAGCCAACAGGGGTCCTATGGCTACACCTTC.